This TCR beta chain came from a study of T cells in Graves' hyperthyroidism and ophthalmopathy. There are a few counts of this clonotype. Antigen unknown. The source material, RNA transcripts, was used to amplify TCR beta CDR3 regions. First-round RT-PCR of the TCR CDR3 relied on the HTBI primer set. TCRdb used MiXCR to reprocess the multiplex PCR reads, holding one entry per CDR3 protein. The table records hundreds of thousands of distinct CDR3 sequences, roughly 45% of them present only once. The CDR3 spans 13 residues. V lost 4 bases, J lost 4 bases, and 11 bases lay in between. The germline CDR1 and CDR2 sequences are DFQATT and SNEGSKA (reference sequence). Patients showing uncontrolled infection, other autoimmune disease, pregnancy or lactation were ineligible. Orbital computed tomography, thyroid ultrasound, serum thyroxine and TRAb, and clinical symptoms together informed the diagnoses. Study-wide results and caveats: It was a median approximately 7.1 months before onset that the model predicted ophthalmopathy. Blood shared most expanded thyroid clonotypes above 0.001.

Source material: peripheral blood or thyroid tissue (not recorded which). The genes are TRBV20-1 and TRBJ1-3; a weak D match, TRBD1 (5 bases). The receptor was derived from an adult man with Graves' disease, either hyperthyroidism or ophthalmopathy (not recorded which). The CDR3 sequence: CSAKPAGGNTIYF. The DNA for the CDR3 is TGCAGTGCTAAACCGGCAGGGGGAAACACCATATATTTT.